The rows below give T cell receptor beta chains drawn from one sample of a study of T cells after yellow fever vaccination. Each CDR3 protein gets one entry after TCRdb re-called the 5' RACE reads with MiXCR. The sample lists around 260,000 distinct CDR3 sequences, about 5.2% occurring once. The sequencing here drew on CD4+ T cells sorted from PBMCs, taken on the day of the yellow fever booster vaccination. The receptor source for this set is a man aged 18 to 30 who received the YFV17D yellow fever vaccine. CDR3s include the opening cysteine and the closing phenylalanine or tryptophan. The order of the fields is clone size, D gene, V gene, J gene, CDR3 protein, CDR3 DNA. A D gene is named only where the DNA matches it firmly. Clone sizes are given selectively: once, few, many, or a class where the clone is expanded.

few	.	TRBV30	TRBJ1-1	CAWSAGPEGTEAFF	TGTGCCTGGAGTGCAGGACCGGAGGGCACTGAAGCTTTCTTT
many	TRBD1	TRBV3-1	TRBJ1-2	CASSRQGRGYTF	TGTGCCAGCAGCCGACAGGGACGAGGCTACACCTTC
.	TRBD1	TRBV2	TRBJ2-7	CASRNTGGEQYF	TGTGCCAGCAGGAATACAGGGGGCGAGCAGTACTTC
few	.	TRBV7-8	TRBJ2-4	CASSLLSGKNIQYF	TGTGCCAGCAGCCTCCTCAGCGGTAAAAACATTCAGTACTTC
few	TRBD2	TRBV5-1	TRBJ2-3	CASSLASSSGLTDTQYF	TGCGCCAGCAGCTTGGCATCTTCTAGCGGCCTCACAGATACGCAGTATTTT
few	TRBD2	TRBV7-3	TRBJ2-1	CASSVSGVLPYNEQFF	TGTGCCAGCAGCGTTAGCGGGGTCCTTCCCTACAATGAGCAGTTCTTC
many	.	TRBV28	TRBJ2-3	CASSFWPRGQYF	TGTGCCAGCAGTTTTTGGCCCCGGGGGCAGTATTTT
few	TRBD1	TRBV19	TRBJ2-5	CASSRTGTGAKTQYF	TGTGCCAGTAGTCGAACGGGGACAGGGGCTAAGACCCAGTACTTC
.	.	TRBV9	TRBJ1-5	CASSPGQSGQNQPQHF	TGTGCCAGCAGCCCAGGACAGTCTGGGCAAAATCAGCCCCAGCATTTT
few	TRBD1	TRBV6-2/TRBV6-3	TRBJ1-1	CASSLRDRGLRGVRTEAFF	TGTGCCAGCAGTCTCCGGGACAGGGGACTGAGAGGGGTCCGCACTGAAGCTTTCTTT
.	.	TRBV12-3/TRBV12-4	TRBJ2-1	CASASTGVTFF	TGTGCCAGCGCTTCGACCGGGGTGACCTTCTTC
.	.	TRBV7-8	TRBJ2-1	CASSLDVRLVYESCNEQFF	TGTGCCAGCAGCTTAGACGTCCGATTAGTCTACGAGTCCTGCAATGAGCAGTTCTTC
.	.	TRBV7-6	TRBJ1-1	CASSPLTSTEAFF	TGTGCCAGCAGCCCCTTGACGTCCACTGAAGCTTTCTTT
.	.	TRBV7-9	TRBJ1-5	CASSADSRASNQPQHF	TGTGCCAGCAGCGCAGACAGCCGGGCCTCAAATCAGCCCCAGCATTTT
.	.	TRBV12-3/TRBV12-4	TRBJ2-3	CASSAPTGTDTQYF	TGTGCCAGCAGTGCCCCCACGGGCACAGATACGCAGTATTTT
few	.	TRBV20-1	TRBJ2-2	CSASNTRQNTGELFF	TGCAGTGCTAGTAATACCCGGCAGAACACCGGGGAGCTGTTTTTT
.	.	TRBV12-3/TRBV12-4	TRBJ1-2	CASKLTGNYGYTF	TGTGCCAGCAAGCTGACAGGAAACTATGGCTACACCTTC
many	TRBD1	TRBV27	TRBJ1-4	CASSLQSRTGLNEKLFF	TGTGCCAGCAGTCTCCAATCCCGGACAGGGTTGAATGAAAAACTGTTTTTT
.	.	TRBV18	TRBJ2-5	CASSPTDTETQYF	TGTGCCAGCTCACCTACCGACACGGAGACCCAGTACTTC
.	.	TRBV7-9	TRBJ2-4	CASSLAGLNIQYF	TGTGCCAGCAGCTTGGCAGGACTAAACATTCAGTACTTC
many	TRBD1	TRBV29-1	TRBJ2-5	CSVEGALGETQYF	TGCAGCGTCGAGGGGGCGTTGGGAGAGACCCAGTACTTC
.	.	TRBV9	TRBJ2-5	CASSVVYHAGETQYF	TGTGCCAGCAGCGTAGTGTATCACGCGGGGGAGACCCAGTACTTC
few	TRBD1	TRBV29-1	TRBJ1-3	CSVTDRGGNTIYF	TGCAGCGTGACGGACAGGGGGGGAAACACCATATATTTT
.	TRBD1	TRBV5-1	TRBJ1-6	CASSGGPETGDNSPLHF	TGCGCCAGCAGCGGGGGCCCCGAGACAGGGGATAATTCACCCCTCCACTTT
many	.	TRBV5-1	TRBJ2-5	CASSHREILETQYF	TGCGCCAGCAGCCACAGGGAGATTCTCGAGACCCAGTACTTC
.	TRBD1	TRBV6-5	TRBJ1-1	CASSLAGGALNTEAFF	TGTGCCAGCAGCCTTGCAGGGGGCGCGTTAAACACTGAAGCTTTCTTT
.	.	TRBV10-2	TRBJ1-1	CASSELGLGGTEAFF	TGCGCCAGCAGTGAGTTGGGCCTCGGGGGGACTGAAGCTTTCTTT
few	TRBD2	TRBV7-2	TRBJ2-3	CALAGRGGLDTQYF	TGTGCCTTGGCAGGACGGGGGGGCTTAGATACGCAGTATTTT
few	TRBD1	TRBV29-1	TRBJ2-5	CSVEKGQGEQETQYF	TGCAGCGTTGAAAAGGGACAGGGGGAACAAGAGACCCAGTACTTC
many	TRBD2	TRBV7-2	TRBJ2-7	CASSLGGGTSGEQYF	TGTGCCAGCAGCTTAGGCGGGGGGACTTCGGGGGAGCAGTACTTC